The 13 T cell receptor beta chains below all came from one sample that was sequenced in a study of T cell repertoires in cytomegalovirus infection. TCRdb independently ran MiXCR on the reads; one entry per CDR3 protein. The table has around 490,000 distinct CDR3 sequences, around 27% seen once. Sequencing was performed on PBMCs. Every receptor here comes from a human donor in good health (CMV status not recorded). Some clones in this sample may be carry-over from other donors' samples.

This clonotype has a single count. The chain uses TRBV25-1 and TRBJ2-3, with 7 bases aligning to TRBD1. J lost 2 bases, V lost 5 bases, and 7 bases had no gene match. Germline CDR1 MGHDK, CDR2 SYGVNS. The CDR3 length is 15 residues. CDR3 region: CASSPEDRLTDTQYF. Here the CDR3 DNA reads TGTGCCAGCAGTCCGGAGGACAGGCTCACAGATACGCAGTATTTT.

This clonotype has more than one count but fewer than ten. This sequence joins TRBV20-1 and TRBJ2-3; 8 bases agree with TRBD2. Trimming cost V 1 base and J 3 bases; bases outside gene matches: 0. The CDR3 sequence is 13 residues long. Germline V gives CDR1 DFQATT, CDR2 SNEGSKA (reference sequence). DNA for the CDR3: TGCAGTGCTAGAGGCGGGGGGACAGATACGCAGTATTTT. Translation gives CSARGGGTDTQYF.

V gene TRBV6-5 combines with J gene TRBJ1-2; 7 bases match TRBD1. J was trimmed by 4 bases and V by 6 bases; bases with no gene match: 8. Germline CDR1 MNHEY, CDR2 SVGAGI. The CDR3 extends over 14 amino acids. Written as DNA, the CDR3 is TGTGCCAGCAGGGGGGACAGCCACCTCTATGGCTACACCTTC. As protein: CASRGDSHLYGYTF.

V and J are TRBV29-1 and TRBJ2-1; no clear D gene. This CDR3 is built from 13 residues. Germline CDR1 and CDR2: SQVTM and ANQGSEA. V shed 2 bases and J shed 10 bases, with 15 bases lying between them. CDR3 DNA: TGCAGCGTTGAATGGCGGCTTCCCGACGAGCAGTTCTTC. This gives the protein CSVEWRLPDEQFF.

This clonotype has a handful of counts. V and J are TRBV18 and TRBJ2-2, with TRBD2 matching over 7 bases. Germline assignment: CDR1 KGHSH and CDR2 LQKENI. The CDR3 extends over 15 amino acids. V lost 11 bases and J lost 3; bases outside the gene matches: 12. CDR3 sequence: CASGGSLLDTGELFF. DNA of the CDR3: TGTGCCTCCGGCGGGAGTTTACTTGACACCGGGGAGCTGTTTTTT. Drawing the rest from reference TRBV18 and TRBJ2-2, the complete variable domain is NAGVMQNPRHLVRRRGQEARLRCSPMKGHSHVYWYRQLPEEGLKFMVYLQKENIIDESGMPKERFSAEFPKEGPSILRIQQVVRGDSAAYFCASGGSLLDTGELFFGEGSRLTVL.

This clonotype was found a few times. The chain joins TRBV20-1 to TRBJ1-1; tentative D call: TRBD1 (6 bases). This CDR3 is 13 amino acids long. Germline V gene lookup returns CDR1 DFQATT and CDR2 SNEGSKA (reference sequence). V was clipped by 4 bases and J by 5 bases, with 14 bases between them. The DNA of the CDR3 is TGCAGTGCTAATCCCAGGGGTTGGACTGAAGCTTTCTTT. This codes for CSANPRGWTEAFF.

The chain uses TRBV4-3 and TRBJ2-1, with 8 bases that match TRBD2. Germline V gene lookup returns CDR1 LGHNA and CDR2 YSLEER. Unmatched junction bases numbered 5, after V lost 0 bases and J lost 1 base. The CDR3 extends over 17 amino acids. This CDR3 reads CASSQDEASGSYNEQFF. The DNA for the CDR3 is TGCGCCAGCAGCCAAGATGAGGCTAGCGGGTCCTACAATGAGCAGTTCTTC.

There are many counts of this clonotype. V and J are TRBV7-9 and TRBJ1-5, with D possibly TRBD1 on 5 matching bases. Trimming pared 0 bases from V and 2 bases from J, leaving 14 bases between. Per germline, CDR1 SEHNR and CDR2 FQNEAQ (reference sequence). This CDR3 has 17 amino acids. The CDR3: CASSLALSGIGNQPQHF. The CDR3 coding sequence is TGTGCCAGCAGCTTAGCGCTGTCAGGGATTGGCAATCAGCCCCAGCATTTT.

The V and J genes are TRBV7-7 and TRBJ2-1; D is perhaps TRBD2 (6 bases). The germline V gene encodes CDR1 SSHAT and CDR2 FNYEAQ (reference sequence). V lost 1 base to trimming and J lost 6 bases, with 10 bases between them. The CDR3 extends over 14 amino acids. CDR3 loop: CASSLEGGINEQFF. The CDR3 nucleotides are TGTGCCAGCAGCTTAGAGGGCGGGATCAATGAGCAGTTCTTC.

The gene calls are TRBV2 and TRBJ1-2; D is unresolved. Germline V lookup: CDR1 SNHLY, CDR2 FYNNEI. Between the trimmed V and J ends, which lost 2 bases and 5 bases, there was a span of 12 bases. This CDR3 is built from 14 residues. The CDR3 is CASSENEGKYGYTF. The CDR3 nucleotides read TGTGCCAGCAGTGAAAACGAGGGAAAGTATGGCTACACCTTC.

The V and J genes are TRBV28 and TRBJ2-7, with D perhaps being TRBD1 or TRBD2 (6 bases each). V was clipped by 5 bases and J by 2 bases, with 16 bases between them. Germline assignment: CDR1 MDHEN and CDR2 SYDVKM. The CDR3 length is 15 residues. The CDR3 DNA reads TGTGCCAGCAGTCCTCAGGGGAGGACACCCTACGAGCAGTACTTC. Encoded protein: CASSPQGRTPYEQYF.

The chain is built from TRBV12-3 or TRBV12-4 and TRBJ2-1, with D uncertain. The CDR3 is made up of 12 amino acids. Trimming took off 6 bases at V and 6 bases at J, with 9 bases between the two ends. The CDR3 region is CASSSFVNEQFF. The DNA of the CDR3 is TGTGCCAGCAGCTCTTTCGTCAATGAGCAGTTCTTC.

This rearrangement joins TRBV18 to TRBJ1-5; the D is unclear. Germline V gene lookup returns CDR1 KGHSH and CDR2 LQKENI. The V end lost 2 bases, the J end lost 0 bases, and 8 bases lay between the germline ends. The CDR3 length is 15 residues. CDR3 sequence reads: CASSPSPDSNQPQHF. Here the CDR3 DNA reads TGTGCCAGCTCACCAAGTCCAGATAGCAATCAGCCCCAGCATTTT.